This T cell receptor (beta chain) came from a study of blood T cell repertoires in COVID-19. For the study at large: Whether acute or convalescent, the COVID-19 samples came from the United States, Italy and Spain. In each case, the material was cDNA or gDNA derived from T cells, B-cell-depleted T cells, or PBMCs.

CDR3 length: 12 residues. The germline V and J ends were trimmed by 6 bases and 8 bases, with 13 bases remaining between them. Germline values: CDR1 MNHEY, CDR2 SVGEGT. Here immunoSEQ multiplex PCR was the method, and the copy in TCRdb shows in-frame clones only, minus some. The table lists about 390,000 clones, approximately 90% of them singletons, with 10% in the top ten. Sequenced material: PBMCs or T cells enriched from blood (not recorded which). This chain uses TRBV6-2 or TRBV6-3 with TRBJ2-5, with D possibly matching TRBD2 (6 bases). This TCR came from a woman between 45 and 60 years old who had recovered from COVID-19. The DNA for the CDR3 is TGTGCCAGCAGCCAAAGGCGGGATACCCAGTACTTC. It yields the protein CASSQRRDTQYF.